Reported below is one T cell receptor beta chain. Regulatory T cells were sorted from thawed PBMCs rested overnight at 37°C with around 200 IU/ml IL-2. This entry belongs to a study of Tregs in tolerant kidney transplant recipients. TCRdb's table, derived via immunoSEQ multiplex PCR, lists solely in-frame clones and lacks some. The sample shows roughly 16,000 clones, roughly 78% of them seen only once. Trimming took off 5 bases at V and 0 bases at J, with 14 bases between the two ends. Looked up from germline, CDR1 is SNHLY and CDR2 is FYNNEI. The length of the CDR3 is 16 residues. The sequence was collected from a human donor who received a combined kidney and bone marrow transplant. The J gene is TRBJ1-5, the V gene TRBV2; D remains ambiguous. The sample was Tregs from blood, taken before the transplant. The chain's CDR3 is CASSLRQVNSNQPQHF. Here the CDR3 DNA reads TGTGCCAGCAGTCTTCGGCAGGTTAATAGCAATCAGCCCCAGCATTTT.